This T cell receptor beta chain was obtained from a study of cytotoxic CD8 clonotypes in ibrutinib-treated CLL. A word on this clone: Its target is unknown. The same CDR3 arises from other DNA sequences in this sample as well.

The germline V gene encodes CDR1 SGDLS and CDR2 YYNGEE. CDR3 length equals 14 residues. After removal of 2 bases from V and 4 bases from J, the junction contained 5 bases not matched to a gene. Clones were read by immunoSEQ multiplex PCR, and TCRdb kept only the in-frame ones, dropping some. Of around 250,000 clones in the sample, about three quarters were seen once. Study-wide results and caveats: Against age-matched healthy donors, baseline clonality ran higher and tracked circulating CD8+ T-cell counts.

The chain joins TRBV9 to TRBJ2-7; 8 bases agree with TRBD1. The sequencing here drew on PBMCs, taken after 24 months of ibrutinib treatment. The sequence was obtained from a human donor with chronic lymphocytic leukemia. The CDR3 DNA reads TGTGCCAGCAGCGTCGGGCAGGGGGCTTACGAGCAGTACTTC. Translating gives CASSVGQGAYEQYF.